This TCR beta chain was captured in a study of post-analysis software for immune sequencing data (dated by TCRdb to between 2014 and 2017). Some background on the complete study: Recorded disease courses included relapsing-remitting, secondary progressive and progressive-relapsing multiple sclerosis, with some patients lacking subtype annotation. A subset of samples was prepared in parallel using single-end sample barcoding, then pooled and co-amplified after Illumina adapter ligation. The patient repertoires were compared against approximately ten previously published healthy control repertoires obtained from donors aged about 6 to 26 years.

Overall results and qualifications from the work: Significantly higher frequencies in patients than in controls were found for roughly 5 TRBV segments, including TRBV5-6, TRBV5-1 and TRBV20-1. The control group was slightly older than the multiple sclerosis patient group. Direct clustering with F measure showed strong co-clustering of samples prepared in the same batch, prompting a batch-effect correction. Multiple sclerosis patients had significantly lower normalized Chao1 diversity than controls, a result that suggests substantial peripheral T-cell clonal expansion.

V loses 5 bases at its end and J loses 6 bases; junction bases beyond the gene matches: 6. Counted from cysteine to phenylalanine, this CDR3 has 14 amino acids. Of all the DNA, just the CDR3 is kept, 42 bases in frame from base 1. The germline V gene yields MNHNS for CDR1 and SASEGT for CDR2. The sample's time point label, in plain terms: second blood draw from one MS patient after hematopoietic stem cell transplantation. TCR beta repertoires were profiled from peripheral blood of 13 young patients with multiple sclerosis to demonstrate the VDJtools post-analysis software. Multiple sclerosis patients were children and adolescents aged 6 to 15 years. Libraries were built with PCR. Sequencing was performed on an Illumina HiSeq 2500. To reduce PCR and sequencing biases, unique molecular identifiers were built into the TCR beta cDNA libraries. Every 1 to 10 million input T cells yielded some 500,000 cDNA molecules, meaning each molecule approximated one T cell. The same protocol used for the earlier healthy control dataset was applied to prepare and sequence the patient libraries. Samples belonging to the same batch were prepared together, multiplexed and sequenced on a shared HiSeq lane. Processing in the source paper ran as follows. Raw barcoded reads were processed with MIGEC, discarding single-read molecular identifier groups before consensus assembly and CDR3 extraction. VDJtools was used for post-analysis of the clonotype tables, with diversity normalized by down-sampling every dataset to the smallest sample size. Repertoire overlap clustering matched CDR3 amino acid but not nucleotide sequences to correct batch-related cross-sample contamination. TCRdb redid the processing of the public reads, applying fastp at Q25 and MiXCR, and retained in-frame beta chains. A single entry per CDR3 protein holds the most common genes and DNA from its merged rows. Clone size and V and J calls follow TCRdb, not the original study. This sample has 160,000 or so distinct CDR3 sequences in its table, and roughly 40% of those were observed once. The ten largest clones capture approximately 30% of the sample.

This clonotype showed up just a few times. Its antigen is currently not known. One base away there is no much larger clone; base qualities are not given. The receptor was derived from a girl between 5 and 17 years old with multiple sclerosis. Donor details come from another sample of the same person, matched by shared clones. The sequencing here drew on blood, taken after autologous hematopoietic stem cell transplantation. The chain uses TRBV6-1 and TRBJ2-3; TRBD2 fits 9 bases in the junction. The nucleotide sequence is TGTGCCAGCAGTACGGGACTAGCATCGGATACGCAGTATTTT. This gives the protein CASSTGLASDTQYF.